This T cell receptor beta chain is from a study of blood T cell repertoires in COVID-19. Study-wide background: From the United States, Italy and Spain came samples of acute and convalescent COVID-19. Sample material is recorded as cDNA or gDNA derived from T cells, B-cell-depleted T cells, or PBMCs.

The CDR3 consists of 14 residues. V gave up 7 bases and J gave up 5 bases; unmatched junction bases: 9. Per the germline V gene, CDR1 is SGHRS and CDR2 is YFSETQ. Study processing details: Researchers report that nucleated cell counts were estimated from reference gene primer amplification. The assay was immunoSEQ multiplex PCR, and TCRdb's table has in-frame clones only and misses some. The V and J calls and the clone size are those of that table, but D and trimming were determined from the DNA. The repertoire includes about 190,000 clones, approximately 86% of them detected once, and 1.1% sits in the top ten. This clone appeared once.

The rearrangement joins TRBV5-1 to TRBJ2-5; 9 nucleotides agree with TRBD1. The TCR originated in a man in his thirties or forties with acute or convalescent COVID-19. The sample comprised peripheral blood. DNA of the CDR3: TGCGCCAGCGCGGGACAGGGTATGAAGGAGACCCAGTACTTC. It is translated as CASAGQGMKETQYF.